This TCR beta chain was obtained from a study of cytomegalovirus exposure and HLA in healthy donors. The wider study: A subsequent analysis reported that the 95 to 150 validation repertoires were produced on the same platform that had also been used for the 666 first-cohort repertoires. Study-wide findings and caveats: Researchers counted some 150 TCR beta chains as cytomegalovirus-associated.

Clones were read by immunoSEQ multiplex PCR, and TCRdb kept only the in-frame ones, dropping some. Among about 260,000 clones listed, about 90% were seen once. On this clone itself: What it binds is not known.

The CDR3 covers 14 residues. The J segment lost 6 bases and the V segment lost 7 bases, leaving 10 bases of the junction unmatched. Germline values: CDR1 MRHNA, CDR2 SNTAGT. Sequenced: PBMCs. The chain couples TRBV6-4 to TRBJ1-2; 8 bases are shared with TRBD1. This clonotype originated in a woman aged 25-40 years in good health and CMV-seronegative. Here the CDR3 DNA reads TGTGCCAGCAAAAGGACAGGGACGAGTGATGGCTACACCTTC. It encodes CASKRTGTSDGYTF.